This section outlines one T cell receptor (beta chain) sequence together with its context. Germline lookup yields CDR1 SGHRS and CDR2 YFSETQ. Trimming pared 3 bases from V and 1 base from J, leaving 10 bases between. The CDR3 has 14 residues. TCRdb's table, derived via immunoSEQ multiplex PCR, lists solely in-frame clones and lacks some. The sample has about 150,000 clones, roughly three quarters seen once. These data belong to a study of blood T cell repertoires in COVID-19. The sequence was collected from a man aged 50 or older with active or convalescent COVID-19. V is TRBV5-1 and J is TRBJ1-1, with a tentative D call TRBD1 (6 bases). Input material: peripheral blood. The CDR3 loop is CASSWDNANTEAFF. The CDR3 DNA reads TGCGCCAGCAGCTGGGACAACGCGAACACTGAAGCTTTCTTT.